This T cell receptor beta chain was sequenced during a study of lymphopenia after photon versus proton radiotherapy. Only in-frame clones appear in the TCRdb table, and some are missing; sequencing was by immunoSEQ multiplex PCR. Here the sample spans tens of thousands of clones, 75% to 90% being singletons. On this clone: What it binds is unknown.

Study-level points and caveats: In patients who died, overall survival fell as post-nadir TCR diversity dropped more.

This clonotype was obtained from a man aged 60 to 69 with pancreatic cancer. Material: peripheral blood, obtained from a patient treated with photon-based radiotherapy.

The DNA for the CDR3 is TGCGCCAGCAGCTTGAGTACCCTTGGCTACACCTTC. This translates into CASSLSTLGYTF. The rearrangement links TRBV5-1 to TRBJ1-2, with D unclear. This CDR3 contains 12 residues. V lost 1 base to trimming and J lost 7 bases, with 8 bases between them. Germline V gives CDR1 SGHRS, CDR2 YFSETQ. Based on the CDR3 plus reference TRBV5-1 and TRBJ1-2, the full variable domain is KAGVTQTPRYLIKTRGQQVTLSCSPISGHRSVSWYQQTPGQGLQFLFEYFSETQRNKGNFPGRFSGRQFSNSRSEMNVSTLELGDSALYLCASSLSTLGYTFGSGTRLTVV.